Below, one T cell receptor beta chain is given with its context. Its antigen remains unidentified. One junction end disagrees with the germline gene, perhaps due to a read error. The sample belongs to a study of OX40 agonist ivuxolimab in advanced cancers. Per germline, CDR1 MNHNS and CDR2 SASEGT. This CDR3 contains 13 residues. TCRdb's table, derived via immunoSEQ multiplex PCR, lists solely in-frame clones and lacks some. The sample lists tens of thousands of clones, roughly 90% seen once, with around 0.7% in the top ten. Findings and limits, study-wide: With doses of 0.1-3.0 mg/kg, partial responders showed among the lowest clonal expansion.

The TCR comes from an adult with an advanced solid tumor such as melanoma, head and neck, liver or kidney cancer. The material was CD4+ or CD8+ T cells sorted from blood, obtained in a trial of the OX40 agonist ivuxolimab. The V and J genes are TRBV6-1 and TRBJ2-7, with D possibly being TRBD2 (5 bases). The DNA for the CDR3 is TGTGCCAGCAGTGAACAGGCTAGCTCGATCTATTCCTTC. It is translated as CASSEQASSIYSF.